Presented here are 18 T cell receptor beta chains from one specimen sequenced in a study of CD4 and CD8 cells across lung adenocarcinoma regions. TCRdb fed the PCR reads into MiXCR, producing one record per CDR3 protein. The sample consists of about 19,000 distinct CDR3 sequences, 46% of them appearing once. The sample was CD4+ T cells from the margin of a lung tumor. The receptors stem from a male donor with lung adenocarcinoma. The CD4 and CD8 labels of this study may be unreliable.

In this sample, this clonotype is medium-sized (0.01 to 0.1%). The rearrangement uses TRBV6-1 and TRBJ2-1; 9 bases agree with TRBD2. The length of the CDR3 is 14 residues. CDR1 and CDR2 (germline): MNHNS, SASEGT. Losses at the gene ends were 6 bases for V and 15 bases for J; bases not matched to a gene: 15. The CDR3 region has the DNA TGTGCCAGCAGCGACGCAGAGCTAGCGGGACCCCCGTTCTTC. It codes for CASSDAELAGPPFF.

This clonotype was detected ten times or more. The CDR3 bases are TGTGCCAGCAAATTGCAGGGTGGGAACGAGCAGTACTTC. It yields the protein CASKLQGGNEQYF. This rearrangement joins TRBV6-1 to TRBJ2-7, with a possible D match to TRBD1 (5 bases). V lost 7 bases to trimming and J lost 5 bases, with 15 bases between them. CDR1 and CDR2 (germline): MNHNS, SASEGT. The CDR3 is 13 amino acids.

This clonotype is labeled medium-sized. The chain links TRBV6-5 to TRBJ2-3; D perhaps matches TRBD2 (6 bases). The CDR3 loop spans 13 amino acids. The germline gives CDR1 MNHEY, CDR2 SVGAGI. V lost 2 bases and J lost 10, with 13 bases in between. CDR3 bases: TGTGCCAGCAGTTACGTCAGCCGGGGGTCGCAGTATTTT. Translated: CASSYVSRGSQYF.

This clonotype was seen more than once but under ten times. The V call is TRBV27, the J call TRBJ2-7, with D perhaps being TRBD1 or TRBD2 (5 bases each). Per germline, CDR1 MNHEY and CDR2 SMNVEV (reference sequence). V lost 0 bases and J lost 4, with 13 bases in between. This CDR3 region has 15 residues. In nucleotides, the CDR3 is TGTGCCAGCAGTTTATCCGGGGTCCAGGGATACGAGCAGTACTTC. The encoded protein is CASSLSGVQGYEQYF.

CDR3 loop: CASSEISGDHNEQFF. Written as DNA, the CDR3 is TGTGCCAGCAGTGAAATTAGCGGGGACCACAATGAGCAGTTCTTC. V and J are TRBV25-1 and TRBJ2-1, with 8 positions matching TRBD2. The CDR3 sequence is 15 residues long. The V gene end was trimmed by 2 bases and the J gene end by 5 bases; junction bases not matched to a gene: 5. Germline V gives CDR1 MGHDK, CDR2 SYGVNS.

This clonotype has ten or more counts. V gene TRBV10-3 combines with J gene TRBJ2-1, with TRBD1 identical over 9 bases. Matching the DNA end better, TRBJ2-7 makes the J call doubtful. The CDR3 loop spans 15 amino acids. Germline values: CDR1 ENHRY, CDR2 SYGVKD. The CDR3 nucleotides read TGTGCCATCAGTTACGGACAGGGGCATTCCTACGAGCAGTACTTC. Its translation: CAISYGQGHSYEQYF.

This clonotype was counted many times. The gene calls are TRBV6-1 and TRBJ2-1; 8 bases align to TRBD2. This CDR3 is built from 13 residues. Trimming removed 2 bases from V and 11 bases from J; junction bases left unmatched: 5. The germline V gene encodes CDR1 MNHNS and CDR2 SASEGT. The CDR3 region has the DNA TGTGCCAGCAGTGAAAGACGGGAGGGCCAGCAGTTCTTC. Residues: CASSERREGQQFF.

This clonotype is medium-sized. The CDR3 nucleotides read TGCGCCGTCCGGAGGACCCAGGGGACCTACGAGCAGTACTTC. The encoded protein is CAVRRTQGTYEQYF. This chain joins TRBV10-2 and TRBJ2-5; tentative D call: TRBD1 (6 bases). The J call may be in error: the DNA end matches TRBJ2-7 better. Per the germline V gene, CDR1 is WSHSY and CDR2 is SAAADI. This CDR3 contains 14 residues.

This clonotype is medium-sized (0.01 to 0.1%) within its sample. CDR3 nucleotide sequence: TGTGCCAGCAGTTTCGATGTTAGCGGGCCCAATGAGCAGTTCTTC. Translating it yields CASSFDVSGPNEQFF. The gene calls are TRBV27 and TRBJ2-1; 7 bases agree with TRBD2. The CDR3 contains 15 residues. After removal of 3 bases from V and 6 bases from J, the junction contained 8 bases not matched to a gene. Germline CDR1 is MNHEY and CDR2 is SMNVEV (reference sequence).

Only a few counts were recorded for this clonotype. The rearrangement joins TRBV11-3 to TRBJ2-1; the match to TRBD2 covers 9 bases. Germline V gene lookup returns CDR1 SGHNT and CDR2 YENEEA. V was pared by 2 bases and J by 6 bases, with 5 bases of the junction left unmatched. CDR3 length: 15 residues. In DNA form, the CDR3 reads TGTGCCAGCAGCTTACAACCGGGACTAGCCAATGAGCAGTTCTTC. As protein: CASSLQPGLANEQFF.

The chain joins TRBV9 to TRBJ2-5; TRBD2 matches 8 bases. Unmatched junction bases numbered 5, after V lost 7 bases and J lost 0 bases. The CDR3 contains 14 residues. Looked up from germline, CDR1 is SGDLS and CDR2 is YYNGEE. The CDR3 protein is CASSGGSYQETQYF. In DNA form, the CDR3 reads TGTGCCAGCTCGGGGGGGTCGTACCAAGAGACCCAGTACTTC. The whole variable domain, remainder taken from reference TRBV9 and TRBJ2-5, is DSGVTQTPKHLITATGQRVTLRCSPRSGDLSVYWYQQSLDQGLQFLIQYYNGEERAKGNILERFSAQQFPDLHSELNLSSLELGDSALYFCASSGGSYQETQYFGPGTRLLVL.

A note on this clonotype: A much bigger clone sits one base away, suggesting this may be a read error. This chain connects TRBV4-1 to TRBJ1-2, with 7 bases that match TRBD1. V trimming: 4 bases; J trimming: 4 bases; junction bases outside the gene matches: 9. Germline V lookup: CDR1 MGHRA, CDR2 YSYEKL. The CDR3 covers 15 residues. The CDR3 here is CASSRGPTGVYGYTF. In nucleotides, the CDR3 is TGCGCCAGCAGCCGAGGCCCAACAGGGGTCTATGGCTACACCTTC.

The chain employs TRBV27 and TRBJ2-1; 8 bases match TRBD2. Germline CDR1 is MNHEY and CDR2 is SMNVEV (reference sequence). The CDR3 is made up of 17 amino acids. J lost 9 bases, V lost 6 bases, and 19 bases had no gene match. CDR3 DNA: TGTGCCAGCAGCTCTATCACTGGCCCAGCGGGAGTTTTTGAGCAGTTCTTC. It translates to CASSSITGPAGVFEQFF.

V is TRBV7-2 and J is TRBJ2-1; TRBD2 agrees at 7 bases. Germline CDR1 SGHTA, CDR2 FQGNSA. With V trimmed by 1 base and J by 7 bases, 4 bases remained unmatched. The length of the CDR3 is 14 residues. CDR3 coding DNA: TGTGCCAGCAGCTTAGATCGGCGGGGGAATGAGCAGTTCTTC. This translates into CASSLDRRGNEQFF.

The table lists this clonotype with many counts. V gene TRBV11-2 combines with J gene TRBJ2-3; D is undetermined. V gave up 4 bases and J gave up 1 base, with 6 bases separating them. CDR3 length: 13 residues. CDR1 SGHAT and CDR2 FQNNGV come from the germline V gene. CDR3 loop: CASSWAGTDTQYF. CDR3 bases: TGTGCCAGCAGCTGGGCTGGCACAGATACGCAGTATTTT. Looking up the rest from reference TRBV11-2 and TRBJ2-3 gives the full variable domain: EAGVAQSPRYKIIEKRQSVAFWCNPISGHATLYWYQQILGQGPKLLIQFQNNGVVDDSQLPKDRFSAERLKGVDSTLKIQPAKLEDSAVYLCASSWAGTDTQYFGPGTRLTVL.

About this clonotype itself: The junction does not match germline at one end; this may be a read error. The V call is TRBV6-4, the J call TRBJ2-4; 11 bases are a match to TRBD2. Germline CDR1 and CDR2: MRHNA and SNTAGT. The CDR3 has 18 amino acids. CDR3 nucleotide sequence: TGTGCCAGCAGTACCCGACTAGCGGGGCTGTGGGCCAAAGACATTCAGTACTTC. It yields the protein CASSTRLAGLWAKDIQYF.

Notes on this clonotype: One end of the junction varies from germline; a read error may be responsible. The rearrangement links TRBV27 to TRBJ2-3; TRBD2 agrees at 8 bases. Germline V lookup: CDR1 MNHEY, CDR2 SMNVEV (reference sequence). The CDR3 is 14 residues long. CDR3 protein: CAGSGGGAPETQYF. CDR3 DNA sequence: TGTGCCGGCAGCGGGGGCGGGGCGCCAGAGACCCAGTATTTT.

This clonotype showed up many times. The V call is TRBV7-8, the J call TRBJ2-1; 9 bases match TRBD2. This CDR3 is 16 amino acids long. Germline-derived CDR1 and CDR2 are SGHVS and FQNEAQ. V dropped 4 bases and J dropped 8; count of bases not matched to a gene: 12. This CDR3 is CASSSTEAGGSHEQFF. The CDR3, as DNA: TGTGCCAGCAGCTCGACAGAGGCGGGAGGGTCCCATGAGCAGTTCTTC.